This T cell receptor (beta chain) is drawn from a study of shared clonotypes between healthy human individuals. Points from the study as a whole: With a handful of donors compared, 4.5% to 6.5% of naive CD4 clonotypes were shared.

Regarding this clone: The antigen is not known.

The DNA input per sorted-subset replicate PCR was 200 ng, corresponding to around 28,000 T cell genomes. Under the authors' procedure: Junction-only immunoSEQ data arrived without quality scores, meaning filtering differed. Here immunoSEQ multiplex PCR was the method, and the copy in TCRdb shows in-frame clones only, minus some. V, J and clone size were drawn from that table, and D and trimming were deduced from the DNA. This sample yields fewer than 3 million clones, of which around 90% are seen a single time; around 0.4% belongs to the top ten. The TCR sequence derives from a young man in good health. Some clones in this sample may be carry-over from other donors' samples. The sample comprised naive CD4+ T cells from PBMCs. Subset given: CD45RA+ positively selected.

CDR3 in DNA: TGTGCCAGCAGCCCTGGACGGCAAGAGACCCAGTACTTC. Translated: CASSPGRQETQYF. The rearrangement links TRBV9 to TRBJ2-5; D not certain. Germline V gene lookup returns CDR1 SGDLS and CDR2 YYNGEE. With 4 bases removed from V and 2 bases from J, the gap between germline ends came to 9 bases. The CDR3 has 13 residues.